What follows is one T cell receptor (beta chain) and its context. The TCRbeta library was prepared with unique molecular identifiers. TCRdb recomputed calls from the PCR reads with MiXCR, one row per CDR3 protein. The sample carries a few hundred thousand distinct CDR3 sequences, about 8.8% recorded once. The record originates from a study of T-cell reconstitution after alpha-beta-depleted transplantation in children. This CDR3 has 15 amino acids. The V end lost 4 bases, the J end lost 0 bases, and 16 bases lay between the germline ends. Germline CDR1 is DFQATT and CDR2 is SNEGSKA (reference sequence).

This TCR derives from a human donor who donated a stem cell graft to a child with SCID. The chain couples TRBV20-1 to TRBJ2-7, with D unresolved. The material sequenced was PBMCs from the stem cell graft donor, taken from the stem cell graft. CDR3 in DNA: TGCAGTGCTACATTGACATCCGGGTTCTCCTACGAGCAGTACTTC. It yields the protein CSATLTSGFSYEQYF.